This paragraph reports one T cell receptor (beta chain). The data were obtained in a study of control samples from healthy donors and cancer patients. Clones were read by immunoSEQ multiplex PCR, and TCRdb kept only the in-frame ones, dropping some. The data show some 37,000 clones, 92% seen once. The V end was cut by 3 bases, the J end by 0 bases, with 6 bases between. The CDR3 totals 14 residues. Germline V gives CDR1 DFQATT, CDR2 SNEGSKA (reference sequence). V is TRBV20-1 and J is TRBJ2-6; D is ambiguous. The clonotype originates from a woman between 50 and 59 years old in good health. Sequenced: blood. CDR3 amino acids: CSASYLSGANVLTF. CDR3 nucleotides: TGCAGTGCTAGTTACCTCTCTGGGGCCAACGTCCTGACTTTC.